This is a list of T cell receptor beta chains from one sample in a study of blood T cell repertoires in COVID-19. Generated by immunoSEQ multiplex PCR, the TCRdb table keeps only in-frame clones and is missing some. The table lists 150,000 to 200,000 clones, more than 90% of them singletons, with roughly 0.56% in the top ten. Sequencing input: peripheral blood. All receptors come from a man aged 50 or older with acute or convalescent COVID-19. Both conserved end residues are part of each CDR3. The order of the fields is clone size, V gene, J gene, D gene, CDR3 protein, CDR3 DNA. The D gene is left open where the match is weak. The size entry is marked missing in some rows and otherwise reads once, few, many or a size class.

clone_size: .; v_call: TRBV27; j_call: TRBJ1-1; d_call: TRBD1; cdr3_aa: CASSSHRGNTEAFF; cdr3_nt: TGTGCCAGCAGTTCCCACAGGGGGAACACTGAAGCTTTCTTT
clone_size: once; v_call: TRBV5-6; j_call: TRBJ2-3; d_call: .; cdr3_aa: CASSFTGSTDTQYF; cdr3_nt: TGTGCCAGCAGCTTTACAGGGAGCACAGATACGCAGTATTTT
clone_size: once; v_call: TRBV7-3; j_call: TRBJ2-3; d_call: TRBD1; cdr3_aa: CASSLTPGTGGGDTQYF; cdr3_nt: TGTGCCAGCAGCTTAACTCCCGGGACAGGTGGGGGGGATACGCAGTATTTT
clone_size: .; v_call: TRBV2; j_call: TRBJ1-5; d_call: .; cdr3_aa: CASGIRGNQPQHF; cdr3_nt: TGTGCCAGCGGGATAAGGGGTAATCAGCCCCAGCATTTT
clone_size: .; v_call: TRBV30; j_call: TRBJ2-5; d_call: .; cdr3_aa: CAWRTGETQYF; cdr3_nt: TGTGCCTGGAGGACGGGGGAGACCCAGTACTTC
clone_size: .; v_call: TRBV11-2; j_call: TRBJ2-5; d_call: .; cdr3_aa: CASSLERQETQYF; cdr3_nt: TGTGCCAGCAGCTTAGAACGGCAAGAGACCCAGTACTTC
clone_size: .; v_call: TRBV2; j_call: TRBJ2-2; d_call: TRBD1; cdr3_aa: CASKEQGAVTGELFF; cdr3_nt: TGTGCCAGCAAAGAACAGGGGGCGGTCACCGGGGAGCTGTTTTTT
clone_size: .; v_call: TRBV10-1; j_call: TRBJ1-3; d_call: .; cdr3_aa: CASSESTRAGNTIYF; cdr3_nt: TGCGCCAGCAGTGAGTCGACACGTGCTGGAAACACCATATATTTT
clone_size: .; v_call: TRBV25-1; j_call: TRBJ2-1; d_call: TRBD1; cdr3_aa: CASSESFRTGKDEQFF; cdr3_nt: TGTGCCAGCAGTGAATCCTTTCGGACAGGGAAAGATGAGCAGTTCTTC
clone_size: .; v_call: TRBV5-5; j_call: TRBJ2-1; d_call: .; cdr3_aa: CASSLARSSYNEQFF; cdr3_nt: TGTGCCAGCAGCTTGGCGCGGAGCTCCTACAATGAGCAGTTCTTC
clone_size: .; v_call: TRBV11-1; j_call: TRBJ2-2; d_call: .; cdr3_aa: CASSGREYYTGELFF; cdr3_nt: TGTGCCAGCAGCGGCCGGGAGTACTACACCGGGGAGCTGTTTTTT
clone_size: medium-sized; v_call: TRBV4-3; j_call: TRBJ2-2; d_call: TRBD1; cdr3_aa: CASSRGQVNTGELFF; cdr3_nt: TGCGCCAGCAGCCGAGGACAGGTGAACACCGGGGAGCTGTTTTTT